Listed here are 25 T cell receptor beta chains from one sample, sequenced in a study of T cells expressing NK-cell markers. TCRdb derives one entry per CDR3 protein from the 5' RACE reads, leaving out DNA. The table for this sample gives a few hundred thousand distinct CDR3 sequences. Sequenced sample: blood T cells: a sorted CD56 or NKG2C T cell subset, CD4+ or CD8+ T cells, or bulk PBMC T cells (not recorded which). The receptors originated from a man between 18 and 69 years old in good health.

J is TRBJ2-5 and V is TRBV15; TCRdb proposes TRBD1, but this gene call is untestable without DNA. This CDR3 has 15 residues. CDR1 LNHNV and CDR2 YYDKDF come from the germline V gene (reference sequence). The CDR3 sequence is CATSSRSRGLETQYF.

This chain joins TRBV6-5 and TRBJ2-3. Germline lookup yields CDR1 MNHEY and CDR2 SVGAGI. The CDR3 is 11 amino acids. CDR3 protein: CASSYLGTQYF.

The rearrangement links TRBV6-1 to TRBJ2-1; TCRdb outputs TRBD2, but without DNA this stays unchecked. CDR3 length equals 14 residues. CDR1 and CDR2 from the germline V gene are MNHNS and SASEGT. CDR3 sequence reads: CASSPGLLPNEQFF.

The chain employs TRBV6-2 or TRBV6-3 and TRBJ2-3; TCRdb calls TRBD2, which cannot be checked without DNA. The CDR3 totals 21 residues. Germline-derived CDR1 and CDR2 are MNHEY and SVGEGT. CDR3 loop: CASSSSQERTSGGAFTDTQYF.

CDR3 amino acids: CSVEGPGPGRGLFF. The chain combines TRBV29-1 with TRBJ1-4. Germline V gene lookup returns CDR1 SQVTM and CDR2 ANQGSEA. The CDR3 length is 14 residues.

CDR3 protein: CSVGHLDDEQYF. The chain joins TRBV29-1 to TRBJ2-7. Germline V CDR1 and CDR2: SQVTM, ANQGSEA. This CDR3 has 12 residues.

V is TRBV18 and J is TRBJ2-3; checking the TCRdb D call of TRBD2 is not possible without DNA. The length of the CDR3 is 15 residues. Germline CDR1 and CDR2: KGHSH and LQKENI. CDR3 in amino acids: CASSPRRGGQDTQYF.

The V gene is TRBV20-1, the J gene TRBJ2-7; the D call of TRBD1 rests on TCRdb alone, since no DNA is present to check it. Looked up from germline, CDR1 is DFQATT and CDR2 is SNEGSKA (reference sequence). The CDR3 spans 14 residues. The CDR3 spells CSASVLGQGWEQYF.

CDR3 region: CASSSRLAGESSYQETQYF. The chain combines TRBV11-1 with TRBJ2-5; TCRdb calls TRBD2, which cannot be checked without DNA. This CDR3 region has 19 residues. Germline CDR1 reads SGHAT; CDR2 reads FQDESV (reference sequence).

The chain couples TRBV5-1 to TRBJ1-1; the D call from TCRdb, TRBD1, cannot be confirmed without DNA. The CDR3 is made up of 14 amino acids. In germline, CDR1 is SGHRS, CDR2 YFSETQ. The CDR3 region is CASSLGISGTEAFF.

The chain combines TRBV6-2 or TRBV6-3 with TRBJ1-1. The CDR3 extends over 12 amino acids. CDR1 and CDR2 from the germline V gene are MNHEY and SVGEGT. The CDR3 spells CASSYPDYEAFF.

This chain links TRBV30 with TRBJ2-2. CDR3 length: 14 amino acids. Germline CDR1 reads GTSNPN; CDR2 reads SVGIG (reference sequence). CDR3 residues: CAWSVGLTSGELFF. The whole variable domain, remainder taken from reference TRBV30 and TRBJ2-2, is SQTIHQWPATLVQPVGSPLSLECTVEGTSNPNLYWYRQAAGRGLQLLFYSVGIGQISSEVPQNLSASRPQDRQFILSSKKLLLSDSGFYLCAWSVGLTSGELFFGEGSRLTVL.

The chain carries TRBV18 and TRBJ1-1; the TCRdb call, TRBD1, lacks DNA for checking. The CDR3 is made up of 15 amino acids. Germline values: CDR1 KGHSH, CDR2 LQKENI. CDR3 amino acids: CASSPDRSMNTEAFF. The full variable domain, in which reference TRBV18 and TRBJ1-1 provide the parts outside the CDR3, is NAGVMQNPRHLVRRRGQEARLRCSPMKGHSHVYWYRQLPEEGLKFMVYLQKENIIDESGMPKERFSAEFPKEGPSILRIQQVVRGDSAAYFCASSPDRSMNTEAFFGQGTRLTVV.

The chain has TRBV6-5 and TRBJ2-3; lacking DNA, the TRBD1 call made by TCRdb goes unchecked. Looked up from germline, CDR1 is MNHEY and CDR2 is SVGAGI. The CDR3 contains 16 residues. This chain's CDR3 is CASSLRGRASTDTQYF.

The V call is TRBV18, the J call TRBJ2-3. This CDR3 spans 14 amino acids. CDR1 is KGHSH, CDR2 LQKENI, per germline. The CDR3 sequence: CASSQGSLTDTQYF.

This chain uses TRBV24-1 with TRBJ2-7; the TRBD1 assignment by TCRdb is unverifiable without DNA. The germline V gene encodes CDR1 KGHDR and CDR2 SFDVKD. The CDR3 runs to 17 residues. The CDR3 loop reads CATSDFITRDSSYEQYF.

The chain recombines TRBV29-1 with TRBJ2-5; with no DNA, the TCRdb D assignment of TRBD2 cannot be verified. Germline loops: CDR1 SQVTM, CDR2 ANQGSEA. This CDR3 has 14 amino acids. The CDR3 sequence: CSVRYSGGKETQYF.

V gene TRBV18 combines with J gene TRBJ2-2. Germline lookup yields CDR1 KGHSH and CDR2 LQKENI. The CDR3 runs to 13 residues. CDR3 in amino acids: CASSPVLTRELFF.

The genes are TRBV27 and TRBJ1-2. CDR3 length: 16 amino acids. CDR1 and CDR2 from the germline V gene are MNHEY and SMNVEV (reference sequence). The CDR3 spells CASSLSSRTDNYGYTF.

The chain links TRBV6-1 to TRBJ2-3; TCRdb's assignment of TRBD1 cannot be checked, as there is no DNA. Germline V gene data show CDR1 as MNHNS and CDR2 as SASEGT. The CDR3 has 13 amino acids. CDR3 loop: CASRPPISDTQYF.

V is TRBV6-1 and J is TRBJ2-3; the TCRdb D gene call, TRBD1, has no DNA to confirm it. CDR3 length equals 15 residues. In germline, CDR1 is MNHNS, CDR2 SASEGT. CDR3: CASRNHRGNTDTQYF.

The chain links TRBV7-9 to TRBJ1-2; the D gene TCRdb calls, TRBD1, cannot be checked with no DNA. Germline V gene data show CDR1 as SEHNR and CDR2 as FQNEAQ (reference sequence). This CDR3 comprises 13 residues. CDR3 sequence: CASSQQTDYGYTF.

CDR3 region: CASSDWTGSKTQYF. This chain uses TRBV5-1 with TRBJ2-5; TCRdb's D call, TRBD1, is unchecked because there is no DNA. Germline values: CDR1 SGHRS, CDR2 YFSETQ. CDR3 length: 14 residues.

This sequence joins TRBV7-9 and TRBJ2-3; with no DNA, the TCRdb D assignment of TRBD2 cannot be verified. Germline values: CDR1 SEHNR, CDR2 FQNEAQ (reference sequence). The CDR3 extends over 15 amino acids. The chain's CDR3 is CASSLSAIASDTQYF.

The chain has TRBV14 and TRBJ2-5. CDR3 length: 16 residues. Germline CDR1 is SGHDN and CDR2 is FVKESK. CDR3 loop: CASSQDVTYRQETQYF.